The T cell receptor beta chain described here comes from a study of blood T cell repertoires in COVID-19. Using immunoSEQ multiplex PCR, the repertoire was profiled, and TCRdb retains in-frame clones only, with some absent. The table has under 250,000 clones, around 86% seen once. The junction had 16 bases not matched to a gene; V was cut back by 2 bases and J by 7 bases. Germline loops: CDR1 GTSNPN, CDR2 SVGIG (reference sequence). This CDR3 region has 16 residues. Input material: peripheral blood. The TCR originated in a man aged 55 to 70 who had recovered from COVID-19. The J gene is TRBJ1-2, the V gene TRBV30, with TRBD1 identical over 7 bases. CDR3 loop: CAWSKKAGTAGFGYTF. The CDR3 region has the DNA TGTGCCTGGAGTAAGAAAGCCGGGACAGCCGGTTTTGGCTACACCTTC. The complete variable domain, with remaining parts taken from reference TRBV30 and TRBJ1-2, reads SQTIHQWPATLVQPVGSPLSLECTVEGTSNPNLYWYRQAAGRGLQLLFYSVGIGQISSEVPQNLSASRPQDRQFILSSKKLLLSDSGFYLCAWSKKAGTAGFGYTFGSGTRLTVV.